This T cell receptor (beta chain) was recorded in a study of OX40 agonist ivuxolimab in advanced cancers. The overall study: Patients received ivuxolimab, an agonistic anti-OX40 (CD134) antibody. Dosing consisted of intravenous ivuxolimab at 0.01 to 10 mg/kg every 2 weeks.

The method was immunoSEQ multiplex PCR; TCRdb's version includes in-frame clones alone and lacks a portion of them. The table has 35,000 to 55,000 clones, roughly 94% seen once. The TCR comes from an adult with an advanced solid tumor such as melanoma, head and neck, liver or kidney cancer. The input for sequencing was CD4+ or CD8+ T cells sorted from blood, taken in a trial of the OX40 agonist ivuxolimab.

CDR3: CASSPTGGAYEQYF. As DNA, the CDR3 is TGTGCCAGCAGCCCGACGGGCGGAGCCTACGAGCAGTACTTC. The V gene is TRBV7-9, the J gene TRBJ2-7, with D hard to call. V was trimmed by 5 bases and J by 2 bases, leaving 13 bases between them. Germline CDR1 SEHNR, CDR2 FQNEAQ (reference sequence). CDR3 length equals 14 residues.